Described below is a single T cell receptor (beta chain) sequence and its context. The data belong to a study of blood T cell repertoires in COVID-19. Authors' methods: Cell counts per sample came from amplifying reference gene primers. Assay used: immunoSEQ multiplex PCR; TCRdb lists only in-frame clones, some missing. V, J and clone size reflect that table, while D and trimming were determined from the DNA. Here the sample spans 200,000 to 300,000 clones, 81% being singletons. The V end lost 7 bases, the J end lost 5 bases, and 10 bases lay between the germline ends. In germline, CDR1 is KGHDR, CDR2 SFDVKD. There are 12 residues in the CDR3.

J is TRBJ1-2 and V is TRBV24-1; D is perhaps TRBD1 (6 bases). The clonotype originates from a woman aged 80 or older with acute or convalescent COVID-19. Input material: peripheral blood. CDR3 in amino acids: CATSRGEYGYTF. DNA of the CDR3: TGTGCCACCAGCAGGGGAGAGTATGGCTACACCTTC.